The present TCR beta chain was sequenced within a study of cytomegalovirus exposure and HLA in healthy donors. Regarding the study as a whole: Later analysis indicated greater clonal expansion among HLA-associated TCR beta chains than among equally common other chains.

It was with 60 Vbeta and 13 Jbeta primers that the PCR ran. In the authors' methods: Unique TCR beta chains totaled some 80 million in a later count, with roughly 11 million of them shared. Sequenced by immunoSEQ multiplex PCR; TCRdb stores in-frame clones only, minus some. Clone size and V and J calls were adopted from that table, with D and trimming inferred from the DNA. The data show fewer than 250,000 clones, under 80% seen once. In regard to this clone: Its specificity is not known.

V lost 6 bases, J lost 9 bases, and 12 bases lay in between. The germline gives CDR1 SNHLY, CDR2 FYNNEI. The CDR3 is made up of 12 amino acids. Material: PBMCs. The sequence was collected from a girl aged 2 to 10 in good health and CMV-seronegative. The rearrangement links TRBV2 to TRBJ1-5, with no clear D. CDR3 in DNA: TGTGCCAGCAGCCGGGAATCACGGCCCCAGCATTTT. Translated: CASSRESRPQHF.